The rows below give T cell receptor beta chains drawn from one sample of a study of blood T cell repertoires in COVID-19. TCRdb's copy holds only in-frame clones and misses some; the assay was immunoSEQ multiplex PCR. The repertoire includes about 190,000 clones, around nine tenths of them detected once, and around 7% sits in the top ten. The specimen was peripheral blood. The receptors come from a middle-aged man with acute or convalescent COVID-19. The CDR3 runs from the conserved cysteine through the conserved F or W. Fields, in order: CDR3 protein, J gene, V gene.

CAWSPGGNYGYTF TRBJ1-2 TRBV30
CATRARTGDSEAFF TRBJ1-1 TRBV15
CASSPVERGYEQYF TRBJ2-7 TRBV7-8
CASSATGATGELFF TRBJ2-2 TRBV6-4
CASSLDLAGDLQYF TRBJ2-3 TRBV11-2
CASSLAGGQEDYTF TRBJ1-2 TRBV7-9
CASSQIRVGYNEQFF TRBJ2-1 TRBV4-2
CASSPTGTAHSNQPQHF TRBJ1-5 TRBV18
CASSLEGVSADTQYF TRBJ2-3 TRBV5-1
CASSYGGQAFYGYTF TRBJ1-2 TRBV6-5
CASGTGGVDTQYF TRBJ2-3 TRBV6-5
CASSRGQYNSPLHF TRBJ1-6 TRBV19
CASSERQYQPQHF TRBJ1-5 TRBV2
CASSYGRGASTDTQYF TRBJ2-3 TRBV6-5
CASSLGQGGGYTF TRBJ1-2 TRBV12-3/TRBV12-4
CAISTIDNSPLHF TRBJ1-6 TRBV10-3
CASTRQADTQYF TRBJ2-3 TRBV10-2
CASSQTGGFDSPLHF TRBJ1-6 TRBV14
CASRGQEDTEAFF TRBJ1-1 TRBV5-1
CATSQGTEGYTF TRBJ1-2 TRBV24-1
CASSETGPYGYTF TRBJ1-2 TRBV6-1
CASSQGPTGGPGELFF TRBJ2-2 TRBV3-1/TRBV3-2
CAIRRTSHEQYF TRBJ2-7 TRBV10-3
CATSRSGGSAYEQYF TRBJ2-7 TRBV15
CASSLGLAGTDTQYF TRBJ2-3 TRBV19
CASSLGGSGTSGQNNEQFF TRBJ2-1 TRBV28
CASTDSYNEQFF TRBJ2-1 TRBV6-6
CASSPPPTRGGTNTQYF TRBJ2-3 TRBV6-6
CASRRGGSSDTQYF TRBJ2-3 TRBV2
CASSISRDRLIPGANVLTF TRBJ2-6 TRBV5-1
CASSLPFGQGNSPLHF TRBJ1-6 TRBV5-4